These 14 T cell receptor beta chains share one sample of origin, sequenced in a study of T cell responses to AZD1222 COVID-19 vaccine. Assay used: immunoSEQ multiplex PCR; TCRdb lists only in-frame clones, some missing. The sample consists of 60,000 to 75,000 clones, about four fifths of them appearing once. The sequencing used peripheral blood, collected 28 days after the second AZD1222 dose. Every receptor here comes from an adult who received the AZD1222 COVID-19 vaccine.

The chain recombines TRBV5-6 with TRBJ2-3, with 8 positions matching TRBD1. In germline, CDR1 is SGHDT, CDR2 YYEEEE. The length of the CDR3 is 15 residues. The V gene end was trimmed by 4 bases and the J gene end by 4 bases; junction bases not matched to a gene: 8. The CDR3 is CASSIGDRPADTQYF. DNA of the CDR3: TGTGCCAGCAGCATAGGGGACAGGCCCGCAGATACGCAGTATTTT.

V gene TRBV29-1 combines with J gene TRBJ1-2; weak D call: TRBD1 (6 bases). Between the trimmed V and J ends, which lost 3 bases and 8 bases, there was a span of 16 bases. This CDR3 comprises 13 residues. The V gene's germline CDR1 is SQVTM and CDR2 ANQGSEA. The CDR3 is CSVDGRGSYGYTF. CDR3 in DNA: TGCAGCGTTGATGGAAGGGGGAGTTACGGCTACACCTTC.

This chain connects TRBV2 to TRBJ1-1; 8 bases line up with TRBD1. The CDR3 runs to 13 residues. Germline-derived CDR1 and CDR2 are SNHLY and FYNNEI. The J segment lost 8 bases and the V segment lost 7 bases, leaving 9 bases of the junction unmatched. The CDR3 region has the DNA TGTGCCAGCACTTCGGACAGGGCTCAGGAAGCTTTCTTT. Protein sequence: CASTSDRAQEAFF.

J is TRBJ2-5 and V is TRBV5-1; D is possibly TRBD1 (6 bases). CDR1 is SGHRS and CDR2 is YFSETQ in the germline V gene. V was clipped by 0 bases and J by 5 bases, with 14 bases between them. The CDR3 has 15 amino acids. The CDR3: CASSLDQGRGETQYF. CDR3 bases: TGCGCCAGCAGCTTGGACCAGGGGAGAGGGGAGACCCAGTACTTC.

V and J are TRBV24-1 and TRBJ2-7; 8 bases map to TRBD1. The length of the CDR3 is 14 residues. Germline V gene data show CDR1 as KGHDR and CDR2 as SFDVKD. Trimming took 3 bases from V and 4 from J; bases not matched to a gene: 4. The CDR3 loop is CATSDAGQVYEQYF. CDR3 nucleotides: TGTGCCACCAGTGATGCGGGACAGGTTTACGAGCAGTACTTC.

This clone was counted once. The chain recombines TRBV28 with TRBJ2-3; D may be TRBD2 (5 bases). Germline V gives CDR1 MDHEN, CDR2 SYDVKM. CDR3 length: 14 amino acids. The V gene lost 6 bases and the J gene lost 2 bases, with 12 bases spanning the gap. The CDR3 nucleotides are TGTGCCAGCAGGCCCGGACTTCTCACAGATACGCAGTATTTT. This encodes CASRPGLLTDTQYF.

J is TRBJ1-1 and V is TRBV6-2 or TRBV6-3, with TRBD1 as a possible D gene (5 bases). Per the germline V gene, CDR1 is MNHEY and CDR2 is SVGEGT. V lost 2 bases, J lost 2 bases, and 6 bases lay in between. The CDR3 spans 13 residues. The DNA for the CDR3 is TGTGCCAGCAGTTACGGGGGAAACACTGAAGCTTTCTTT. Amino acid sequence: CASSYGGNTEAFF.

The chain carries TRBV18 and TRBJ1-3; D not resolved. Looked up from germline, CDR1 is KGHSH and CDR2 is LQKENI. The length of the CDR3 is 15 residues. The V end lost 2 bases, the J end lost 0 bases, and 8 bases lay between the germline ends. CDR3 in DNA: TGTGCCAGCTCACCAAATTCGGGCTCTGGAAACACCATATATTTT. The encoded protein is CASSPNSGSGNTIYF. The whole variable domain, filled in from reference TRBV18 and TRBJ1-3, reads NAGVMQNPRHLVRRRGQEARLRCSPMKGHSHVYWYRQLPEEGLKFMVYLQKENIIDESGMPKERFSAEFPKEGPSILRIQQVVRGDSAAYFCASSPNSGSGNTIYFGEGSWLTVV.

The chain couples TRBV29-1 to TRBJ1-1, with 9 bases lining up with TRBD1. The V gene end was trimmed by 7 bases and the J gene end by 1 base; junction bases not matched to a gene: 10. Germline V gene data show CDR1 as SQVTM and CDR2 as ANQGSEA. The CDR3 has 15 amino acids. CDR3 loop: CSDWGQGSGNTEAFF. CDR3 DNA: TGCAGCGATTGGGGACAGGGCTCAGGGAACACTGAAGCTTTCTTT.

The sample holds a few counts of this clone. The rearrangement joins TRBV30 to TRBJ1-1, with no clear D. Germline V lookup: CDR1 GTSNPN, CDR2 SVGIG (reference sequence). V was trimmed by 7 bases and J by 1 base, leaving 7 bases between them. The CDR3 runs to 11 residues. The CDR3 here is CAFERNTEAFF. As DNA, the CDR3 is TGTGCCTTTGAGAGGAACACTGAAGCTTTCTTT. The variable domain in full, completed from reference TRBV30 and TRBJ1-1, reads SQTIHQWPATLVQPVGSPLSLECTVEGTSNPNLYWYRQAAGRGLQLLFYSVGIGQISSEVPQNLSASRPQDRQFILSSKKLLLSDSGFYLCAFERNTEAFFGQGTRLTVV.

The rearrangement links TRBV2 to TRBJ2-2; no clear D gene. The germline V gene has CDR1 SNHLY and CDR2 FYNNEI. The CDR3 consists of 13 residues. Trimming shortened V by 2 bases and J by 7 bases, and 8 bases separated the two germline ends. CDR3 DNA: TGTGCCAGCAGTGAACAGTCCGGCGGGGAGCTGTTTTTT. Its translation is CASSEQSGGELFF.

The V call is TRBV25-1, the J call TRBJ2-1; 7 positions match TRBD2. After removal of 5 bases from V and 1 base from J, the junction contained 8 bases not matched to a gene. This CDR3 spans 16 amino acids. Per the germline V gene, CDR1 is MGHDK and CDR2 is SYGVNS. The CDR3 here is CASSSWAGVSYNEQFF. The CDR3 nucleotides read TGTGCCAGCAGTTCCTGGGCGGGGGTATCCTACAATGAGCAGTTCTTC.

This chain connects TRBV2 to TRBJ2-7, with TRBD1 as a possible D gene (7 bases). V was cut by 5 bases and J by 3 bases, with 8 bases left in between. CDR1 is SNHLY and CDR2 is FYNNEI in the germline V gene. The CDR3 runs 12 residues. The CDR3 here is CASSQGGYEQYF. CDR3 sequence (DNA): TGTGCCAGCAGTCAGGGGGGCTACGAGCAGTACTTC.

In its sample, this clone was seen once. The CDR3 reads CASSDQGRDTEAFF. The CDR3 bases are TGTGCCAGCAGTGATCAGGGGCGGGACACTGAAGCTTTCTTT. This chain connects TRBV6-1 to TRBJ1-1; D may be TRBD1 (6 bases). V was shortened by 3 bases and J by 3 bases, with 11 bases between the two germline ends. This CDR3 is built from 14 residues. Germline CDR1 MNHNS, CDR2 SASEGT.